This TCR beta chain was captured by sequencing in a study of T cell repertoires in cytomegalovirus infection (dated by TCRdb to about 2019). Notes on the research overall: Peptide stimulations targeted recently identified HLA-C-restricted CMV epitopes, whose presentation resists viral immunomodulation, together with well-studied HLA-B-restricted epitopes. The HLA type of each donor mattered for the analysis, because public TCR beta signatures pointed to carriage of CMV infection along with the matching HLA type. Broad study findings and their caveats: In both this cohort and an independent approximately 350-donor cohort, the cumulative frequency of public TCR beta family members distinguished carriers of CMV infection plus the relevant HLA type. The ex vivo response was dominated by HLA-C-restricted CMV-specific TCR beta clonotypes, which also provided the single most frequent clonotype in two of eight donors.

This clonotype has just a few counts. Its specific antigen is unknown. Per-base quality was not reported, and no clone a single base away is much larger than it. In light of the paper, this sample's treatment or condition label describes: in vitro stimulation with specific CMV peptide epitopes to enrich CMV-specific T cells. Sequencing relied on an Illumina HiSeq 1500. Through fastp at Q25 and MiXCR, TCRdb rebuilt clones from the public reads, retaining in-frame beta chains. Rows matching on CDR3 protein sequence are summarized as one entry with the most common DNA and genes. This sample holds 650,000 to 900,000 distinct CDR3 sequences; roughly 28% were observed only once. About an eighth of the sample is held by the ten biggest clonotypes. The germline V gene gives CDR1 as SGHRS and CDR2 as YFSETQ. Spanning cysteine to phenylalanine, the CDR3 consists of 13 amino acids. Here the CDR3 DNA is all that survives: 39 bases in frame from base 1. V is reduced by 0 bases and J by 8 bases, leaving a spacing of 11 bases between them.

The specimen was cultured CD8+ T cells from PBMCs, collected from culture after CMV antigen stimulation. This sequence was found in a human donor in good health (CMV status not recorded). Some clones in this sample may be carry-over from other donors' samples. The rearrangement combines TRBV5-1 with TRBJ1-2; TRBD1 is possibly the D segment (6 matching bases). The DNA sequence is TGCGCCAGCAGCTTGGGGACAGAGGACGGCTACACCTTC. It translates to CASSLGTEDGYTF.